The sequence of this T cell receptor (beta chain) was determined in a study of patients and donors after allogeneic stem cell transplantation. The sample holds many counts of this clonotype. TCRdb reprocessed the RT-PCR reads via MiXCR and lists one record per CDR3 protein. The sample contains 70,000 to 95,000 distinct CDR3 sequences, 5% of which appear only once. The sample comprised blood, either unsorted or a sorted T cell fraction (not recorded which). This clonotype originated in a human donor who was either an allogeneic HSCT recipient or a stem cell or donor lymphocyte infusion donor (not recorded which). It is not recorded whose cells these are; they may come from a transplant donor.

The CDR3 here is CASSLGGLAGGQDTQYF. CDR3 in DNA: TGCGCCAGCAGCTTGGGTGGACTAGCGGGAGGACAAGATACGCAGTATTTT. The chain links TRBV5-1 to TRBJ2-3; 14 bases agree with TRBD2. This CDR3 contains 17 residues. Germline-derived CDR1 and CDR2 are SGHRS and YFSETQ. V was clipped by 0 bases and J by 5 bases; unmatched bases: 5.